Below, one T cell receptor (beta chain) is given with its context. This sample is part of a study of T cell changes during pregnancy in multiple sclerosis. Sequencing was performed with immunoSEQ multiplex PCR; in TCRdb, only in-frame clones are kept and a portion is missing. The data show tens of thousands of clones, around 94% seen once. Germline CDR1 reads LNHDA; CDR2 reads SQIVND (reference sequence). Trimming left V 6 bases short and J 8 bases short, with 13 bases between. The CDR3 has 13 amino acids. This sequence originates from a female donor in good health, enrolled as a control in a pregnancy study. The rearrangement links TRBV19 to TRBJ2-2; the D is unclear. The source material was CD4+ T cells from peripheral blood mononuclear cells, sampled in the second trimester of pregnancy. Here the CDR3 reads CASSPRPGGELFF. CDR3 coding DNA: TGTGCCAGTAGCCCTAGACCTGGTGGGGAGCTGTTTTTT.